The 21 T cell receptor beta chains reported below all come from one sample, sequenced in a study of T cell repertoires in cytomegalovirus infection (dated by TCRdb to about 2019). No antigen has been identified for these receptors. In the paper's terms, the treatment or condition label means: in vitro stimulation with specific CMV peptide epitopes to enrich CMV-specific T cells. The reads were generated on an Illumina HiSeq 1500. Clones were called with MiXCR by TCRdb after fastp trimmed the public reads at Q25, and only in-frame beta chains were retained. Duplicate CDR3 protein sequences are folded into a single record with the most common DNA and genes. Across this sample there are roughly 920,000 distinct CDR3 sequences, with about a third seen only once. Around 15% of the sample comes from the top ten. The source material was cultured CD8+ T cells from PBMCs, sampled from culture after CMV antigen stimulation. These receptors originate from a human donor in good health (CMV status not recorded). Some clones in this sample may be carry-over from other donors' samples.

This clonotype was seen a few times. CDR3 DNA sequence: TGCGCCAGCAGGCCCGATGACGGGTATTCACCCCTCCACTTT. Its protein is CASRPDDGYSPLHF. The chain couples TRBV5-1 to TRBJ1-6; D unresolved. This CDR3 is 14 amino acids long. CDR1 and CDR2 (germline): SGHRS, YFSETQ. V shed 5 bases and J shed 8 bases, with 14 bases lying between them.

The chain uses TRBV7-6 and TRBJ2-1, with D uncertain. CDR3 length: 13 residues. The germline CDR1 and CDR2 sequences are SGHVS and FNYEAQ. Trimming removed 7 bases at V and 8 bases at J, with 15 bases between. The CDR3 reads CASKLTARHEQFF. CDR3 sequence (DNA): TGTGCCAGCAAACTAACGGCCCGACATGAGCAGTTCTTC.

This rearrangement joins TRBV20-1 to TRBJ2-7, with TRBD2 identical over 11 bases. The V and J ends lost 3 bases and 3 bases, in that order; junction bases with no gene match: 7. The length of the CDR3 is 15 residues. The germline gives CDR1 DFQATT, CDR2 SNEGSKA (reference sequence). The CDR3 bases are TGCAGTGCTAGTCCACTAGCGGGGGTGGACTACGAGCAGTACTTC. It encodes CSASPLAGVDYEQYF.

This clonotype was recorded at least ten times. This chain links TRBV7-6 with TRBJ2-2; D might be TRBD1 or TRBD2, each matching 5 bases. Trimming shortened V by 5 bases and J by 4 bases, and 14 bases separated the two germline ends. The V gene's germline CDR1 is SGHVS and CDR2 FNYEAQ. CDR3 length equals 15 residues. This chain's CDR3 is CASSPRGRGTGELFF. The CDR3 DNA sequence: TGTGCCAGCAGCCCCCGGGGCCGGGGCACCGGGGAGCTGTTTTTT.

This clonotype was recorded a few times. The V and J genes are TRBV6-5 and TRBJ2-1; a possible D gene is TRBD1 (5 bases). Germline V gene sequence: CDR1 MNHEY, CDR2 SVGAGI. This CDR3 is built from 15 residues. V was cut by 1 base and J by 8 bases, with 15 bases left in between. CDR3 DNA sequence: TGTGCCAGCAGTTACTTGGGGCCTGTTGGCGATGAGCAGTTCTTC. Protein sequence: CASSYLGPVGDEQFF.

The chain is built from TRBV12-3 or TRBV12-4 and TRBJ1-3; no firm D call. This CDR3 is built from 18 residues. V lost 6 bases to trimming and J lost 0 bases, with 21 bases between them. The CDR3 nucleotides are TGTGCCAGCAGCTCCCTAGTCGATTTGTTGGCCTCTGGAAACACCATATATTTT. Amino acids: CASSSLVDLLASGNTIYF.

This clonotype was detected a few times. The CDR3 protein is CATRSGGELFF. The CDR3 DNA reads as TGTGCCACCAGGAGTGGCGGGGAGCTGTTTTTT. The rearrangement uses TRBV10-3 and TRBJ2-2; D is undetermined. Germline CDR1 is ENHRY and CDR2 is SYGVKD. CDR3 size: 11 residues. Trimming removed 10 bases from V and 7 bases from J, with 10 bases in between.

The chain has TRBV2 and TRBJ2-7, with 8 positions matching TRBD1. Germline V gene data show CDR1 as SNHLY and CDR2 as FYNNEI. J lost 2 bases, V lost 8 bases, and 8 bases had no gene match. This CDR3 spans 14 amino acids. In nucleotides, the CDR3 is TGTGCCAGCGGACTGACAGGGGTTACCTACGAGCAGTACTTC. Translated: CASGLTGVTYEQYF.

This chain uses TRBV28 with TRBJ1-1; TRBD1 is a possible D gene (6 bases). CDR1 is MDHEN and CDR2 is SYDVKM in the germline V gene. The CDR3 is made up of 14 amino acids. The ends were cut back, 5 bases at V and 4 bases at J, with 14 bases in the middle. This CDR3 is CASSITNRATEAFF. DNA of the CDR3: TGTGCCAGCAGTATCACTAACAGGGCCACTGAAGCTTTCTTT.

This chain connects TRBV29-1 to TRBJ2-1; no clear D. The CDR3 contains 11 residues. V lost 1 base and J lost 8, with 6 bases in between. The germline V gene has CDR1 SQVTM and CDR2 ANQGSEA. This CDR3 is CSVEGWDEQFF. CDR3 nucleotides: TGCAGCGTTGAAGGTTGGGATGAGCAGTTCTTC.

This chain uses TRBV10-3 with TRBJ2-2; unclear D gene. Germline V lookup: CDR1 ENHRY, CDR2 SYGVKD. The CDR3 totals 12 residues. The germline V and J ends were trimmed by 6 bases and 1 base, with 3 bases remaining between them. The DNA of the CDR3 is TGTGCCATCAGACGGAACACCGGGGAGCTGTTTTTT. Translating it yields CAIRRNTGELFF.

This clonotype was counted between two and nine times. The chain recombines TRBV7-9 with TRBJ2-4; D is ambiguous. Germline values: CDR1 SEHNR, CDR2 FQNEAQ (reference sequence). The length of the CDR3 is 17 residues. The V end was cut by 4 bases, the J end by 1 base, with 17 bases between. CDR3 nucleotide sequence: TGTGCCAGCAGCTCCCCTGACGACCCCTCGGCCAAAAACATTCAGTACTTC. This translates into CASSSPDDPSAKNIQYF.

This clonotype was observed a few times. The rearrangement joins TRBV20-1 to TRBJ2-3, with D tentatively TRBD1 (6 bases). The length of the CDR3 is 15 residues. The ends were cut back, 0 bases at V and 2 bases at J, with 12 bases in the middle. In germline, CDR1 is DFQATT, CDR2 SNEGSKA (reference sequence). CDR3 sequence (DNA): TGCAGTGCTAGAGATGGGGGCGGGTTCACAGATACGCAGTATTTT. This sequence encodes CSARDGGGFTDTQYF.

The rearrangement joins TRBV10-3 to TRBJ1-2; unclear D gene. The V gene's germline CDR1 is ENHRY and CDR2 SYGVKD. The CDR3 runs to 14 residues. V lost 4 bases and J 1 base, leaving 10 bases between the germline ends. CDR3 nucleotide sequence: TGTGCCATCAGTGGGGCAGGAGATAACTATGGCTACACCTTC. This translates into CAISGAGDNYGYTF.

This clonotype turned up a few times. The V and J genes are TRBV12-3 or TRBV12-4 and TRBJ1-1; D remains ambiguous. CDR3 length: 13 residues. The ends were cut back, 1 base at V and 10 bases at J, with 13 bases in the middle. In nucleotides, the CDR3 is TGTGCCAGCAGTTTAGATAGGATTTCGGGAGCTTTCTTT. It codes for CASSLDRISGAFF.

This clonotype appeared many times. This sequence joins TRBV7-6 and TRBJ1-4; D unresolved. CDR3 length equals 15 residues. Germline CDR1 and CDR2: SGHVS and FNYEAQ. Trimming shortened V by 1 base and J by 0 bases, and 6 bases separated the two germline ends. CDR3 nucleotide sequence: TGTGCCAGCAGCTTAGAGGCCGCAACTAATGAAAAACTGTTTTTT. It codes for CASSLEAATNEKLFF.

This clonotype was seen more than once but under ten times. The chain recombines TRBV6-5 with TRBJ1-6; 11 positions agree with TRBD1. Germline CDR1 reads MNHEY; CDR2 reads SVGAGI. This CDR3 has 16 residues. J was trimmed by 7 bases and V by 2 bases; bases with no gene match: 4. CDR3 in amino acids: CASSYGTGGLNSPLHF. The DNA for the CDR3 is TGTGCCAGCAGTTACGGGACAGGGGGTTTAAATTCACCCCTCCACTTT.

V usage is TRBV29-1 and J usage is TRBJ2-5; D gene uncertain. Trimming stripped 3 bases from V and 4 bases from J, with 3 bases between. Per germline, CDR1 SQVTM and CDR2 ANQGSEA. The CDR3 is made up of 10 amino acids. The CDR3 DNA sequence: TGCAGCGTTGACCGAGAGACCCAGTACTTC. This encodes CSVDRETQYF.

Points on this clonotype: Compared with germline, one end of the junction differs, possibly owing to a read error. The V call is TRBV6-1, the J call TRBJ1-5; D unclear. Germline CDR1 and CDR2: MNHNS and SASEGT. The CDR3 is made up of 17 amino acids. CDR3 coding DNA: TGTGCCGGCAGTGATCCCTTTGGAACAAGACCCGATCAGCCCCAGCATTTT. Encoded protein: CAGSDPFGTRPDQPQHF.

This clonotype was counted at least ten times. CDR3: CASSINSGGATDTQYF. The CDR3 bases are TGTGCCAGCAGCATAAATAGCGGGGGGGCAACAGATACGCAGTATTTT. This chain connects TRBV7-6 to TRBJ2-3, with 11 bases fitting TRBD2. J was trimmed by 3 bases and V by 5 bases; bases with no gene match: 7. The CDR3 runs to 16 residues. Germline V lookup: CDR1 SGHVS, CDR2 FNYEAQ. Looking up the rest from reference TRBV7-6 and TRBJ2-3 gives the full variable domain: GAGVSQSPRYKVTKRGQDVALRCDPISGHVSLYWYRQALGQGPEFLTYFNYEAQQDKSGLPNDRFSAERPEGSISTLTIQRTEQRDSAMYRCASSINSGGATDTQYFGPGTRLTVL.

This clonotype was detected only a few times. The J gene is TRBJ2-2, the V gene TRBV12-3 or TRBV12-4; D remains ambiguous. V was cut by 0 bases and J by 5 bases, with 16 bases left in between. The CDR3 runs 17 residues. CDR3 coding DNA: TGTGCCAGCAGTTTAGCGCTTCCACCAGGCGGAACCGGGGAGCTGTTTTTT. It encodes CASSLALPPGGTGELFF.